Listed below are T cell receptor beta chains from one sample, sequenced in a study of T-cell reconstitution after alpha-beta-depleted transplantation in children. TCRdb re-called the PCR reads through MiXCR, storing one row per CDR3 protein. Among around 200,000 distinct CDR3 sequences listed, roughly a sixth were seen once. The sample here was PBMCs, mostly from graft donor cells, taken 360 days after TCRalphabeta/CD19-depleted stem cell transplant. The receptor set was obtained from a male patient between 2 and 10 years old who had a stem cell transplant for acute lymphoblastic leukemia, so the T cells may come from the graft donor. Each CDR3 is given with its conserved first and last residue. The D gene is left open where the match is weak. Size is omitted from some rows. Given values are once, few, many or a class for expanded clones.

j_call,v_call,d_call,clone_size,cdr3_nt,cdr3_aa
TRBJ2-5,TRBV29-1,-,-,TGCAGCGTCGGATCCGACAGTACCCAAGAGACCCAGTACTTC,CSVGSDSTQETQYF
TRBJ2-5,TRBV4-2,-,-,TGTGCCAGCAGCCGATGGACAGCTAGGGTCCAAGAGACCCAGTACTTC,CASSRWTARVQETQYF
TRBJ2-1,TRBV4-3,TRBD2,-,TGCGCCAGCAGCCTCCGTATTAGCGGGGGGGCCTTAAGAGTGGGGAATGAGCAGTTCTTC,CASSLRISGGALRVGNEQFF
TRBJ1-4,TRBV7-2,-,-,TGTGCCAGCAGCCCCCAGACTCCAAGATTTGGAGAAAAACTGTTTTTT,CASSPQTPRFGEKLFF
TRBJ2-7,TRBV30,-,-,TGTGCCTGGAGTTTGATGGAGTACGAGCAGTACTTC,CAWSLMEYEQYF
TRBJ2-3,TRBV2,TRBD2,many,TGTGCCAGCAGTGAACTAGCGGGGGGGCCTCGCACAGATACGCAGTATTTT,CASSELAGGPRTDTQYF
TRBJ2-3,TRBV7-2,TRBD2,-,TGTGCCAGCAGCTCCCCAGCGGGGGTCTCGGATACGCAGTATTTT,CASSSPAGVSDTQYF
TRBJ1-1,TRBV9,TRBD1,many,TGTGCCAGCAGCGTTGGGACAGCCTTTTCTGTCACTGAAGCTTTCTTT,CASSVGTAFSVTEAFF
TRBJ1-4,TRBV20-1,-,-,TGCAGTGCTAGAGTCATCCCATTTAAAACAGGGAGGGTTGAAAAACTGTTTTTT,CSARVIPFKTGRVEKLFF
TRBJ2-1,TRBV5-1,TRBD2,many,TGCGCCAGCAGTACCCGGGAGGATGAGCAGTTCTTC,CASSTREDEQFF
TRBJ2-7,TRBV5-4,TRBD1,few,TGTGCCAGCAGCTTGGCCGGGACAGGGGCAGGTCGCGAGCAGTACTTC,CASSLAGTGAGREQYF
TRBJ2-1,TRBV29-1,-,-,TGCAGCGTTTCCCTGGGGCAGGAGCAGTTCTTC,CSVSLGQEQFF
TRBJ2-7,TRBV7-2,TRBD1,few,TGTGCCAGCAGCTTAGCGTGGGGACAGCCGTACGAGCAGTACTTC,CASSLAWGQPYEQYF
TRBJ2-7,TRBV24-1,TRBD2,-,TGTGCCACCAGTGACTTAGGACTAGCGGGGGCCACCTACGAGCAGTACTTC,CATSDLGLAGATYEQYF
TRBJ2-5,TRBV29-1,TRBD2,-,TGCAGCGTTGAACCCGGGACTAGCGGGGGGGAGACCCAGTACTTC,CSVEPGTSGGETQYF
TRBJ2-1,TRBV11-2,-,-,TGTGCCAGCAGCTCCTACAGGGGACTTACCTACAATGAGCAGTTCTTC,CASSSYRGLTYNEQFF
TRBJ2-3,TRBV28,-,few,TGTGCCAGCAGTTTTGAGGGGGTCAGGAATACGCAGTATTTT,CASSFEGVRNTQYF
TRBJ2-7,TRBV20-1,TRBD2,-,TGCAGTGCTGACATCGAGCGGGGCTACGAGCAGTACTTC,CSADIERGYEQYF
TRBJ1-1,TRBV7-9,-,-,TGTGCCAGCAGCTTAAGGACGGCGATGAACACTGAAGCTTTCTTT,CASSLRTAMNTEAFF
TRBJ2-1,TRBV21-1,-,few,TGTGCCAGCAGCTCCCGGGACGGTTACTACAATGAGCAGTTCTTC,CASSSRDGYYNEQFF
TRBJ2-7,TRBV27,TRBD2,-,TGTGCCAGCAGTTTTCTGAACCTAATAGCGGGAAAGACCTACGAGCAGTACTTC,CASSFLNLIAGKTYEQYF
TRBJ2-5,TRBV29-1,-,-,TGCAGCGTTCTGTTGTCAGGGTCCCAAGAGACCCAGTACTTC,CSVLLSGSQETQYF
TRBJ2-7,TRBV5-1,-,many,TGCGCCAGCAGCTTGGACAGAACCTACGAGCAGTACTTC,CASSLDRTYEQYF
TRBJ1-1,TRBV5-1,TRBD1,-,TGCGCCAGCAGCCCTGGGGACAGTTGGACTGAAGCTTTCTTT,CASSPGDSWTEAFF
TRBJ2-2,TRBV5-1,-,-,TGCGCCAGCAGCGACGGGCGTACCGGGGAGCTGTTTTTT,CASSDGRTGELFF
TRBJ2-1,TRBV4-2,TRBD2,-,TGTGCCAGCAGCCAATGGGGGAAACTGGGGCGGGGGGACTCCTACAATGAGCAGTTCTTC,CASSQWGKLGRGDSYNEQFF
TRBJ2-2,TRBV7-9,TRBD2,-,TGTGCCAGCCGATGGTCCGGGACTAAGGCCCCCGGGGAGCTGTTTTTT,CASRWSGTKAPGELFF
TRBJ1-2,TRBV5-1,TRBD1,-,TGCGCCAGCAGCCCCGAAACAGGGGACTATGGCTACACCTTC,CASSPETGDYGYTF
TRBJ2-3,TRBV5-1,-,few,TGCGCCAGCAGCTTGGTACCGGGGAGCACAGATACGCAGTATTTT,CASSLVPGSTDTQYF
TRBJ2-5,TRBV11-3,-,many,TGTGCCAGCAGTTTCACCCAAGAGACCCAGTACTTC,CASSFTQETQYF
TRBJ2-3,TRBV5-4,-,few,TGTGCCAGCAGCTTGGGGGTGGATAGGGGCACAGATACGCAGTATTTT,CASSLGVDRGTDTQYF
TRBJ1-1,TRBV12-3/TRBV12-4,-,-,TGTGCCAGCAGTTCGTGGGGCGGGAACACTGAAGCTTTCTTT,CASSSWGGNTEAFF
TRBJ2-5,TRBV7-8,TRBD2,few,TGTGCCAGCAGCTTAGCAAGACTAGCGGGGGGACGAGAGACCCAGTACTTC,CASSLARLAGGRETQYF
TRBJ2-2,TRBV2,TRBD1,-,TGTGCCAGCAAGTGGGACAGCGGGGAGCTGTTTTTT,CASKWDSGELFF
TRBJ2-7,TRBV29-1,TRBD1,-,TGCAGCGTTCTCACAGGGGGCAGGTACGAGCAGTACTTC,CSVLTGGRYEQYF
TRBJ2-3,TRBV20-1,-,-,TGCAGTGCTAGTAATCCCGCTGTTCCCGTTCAGCAGTATTTT,CSASNPAVPVQQYF
TRBJ2-7,TRBV4-1,-,-,TGCGCCAGCAGCCAAGGAGGGTTTGAGGAGACCTACGAGCAGTACTTC,CASSQGGFEETYEQYF
TRBJ2-3,TRBV5-1,TRBD1,-,TGCGCCAGCAGCTTGAACAACAGGGGGGCCACAGATACGCAGTATTTT,CASSLNNRGATDTQYF